These 22 T cell receptor beta chains share one sample of origin, sequenced in a study of long-term antiretroviral therapy in people with HIV. The immunoSEQ assay was v3.0, run at survey level. The method was immunoSEQ multiplex PCR; TCRdb's version includes in-frame clones alone and lacks a portion of them. The sample records about 22,000 clones, roughly 82% being singletons. This specimen consisted of unsorted PBMCs, obtained about 6.1 years after starting antiretroviral therapy. Receptors originate from a man younger than 40 with HIV.

The rearrangement links TRBV25-1 to TRBJ2-5; unclear D gene. The CDR3 has 14 amino acids. Between the trimmed V and J ends, which lost 3 bases and 2 bases, there was a span of 10 bases. Germline loops: CDR1 MGHDK, CDR2 SYGVNS. The CDR3 here is CASSDGSVQETQYF. CDR3 nucleotide sequence: TGTGCCAGCAGTGACGGGTCGGTTCAAGAGACCCAGTACTTC.

V usage is TRBV18 and J usage is TRBJ2-6, with D uncertain. The ends were cut back, 2 bases at V and 0 bases at J, with 5 bases in the middle. This CDR3 comprises 15 residues. Per the germline V gene, CDR1 is KGHSH and CDR2 is LQKENI. For the CDR3, the DNA is TGTGCCAGCTCACCAAACCCCTCTGGGGCCAACGTCCTGACTTTC. This translates into CASSPNPSGANVLTF.

This clone was found a few times. V is TRBV5-6 and J is TRBJ2-7; TRBD1 matches 7 bases. Trimming removed 2 bases from V and 7 bases from J; junction bases left unmatched: 12. The CDR3 length is 15 residues. Germline V CDR1 and CDR2: SGHDT, YYEEEE. The CDR3 nucleotides read TGTGCCAGCAGCTTCCTAGGACAGGCTGGGGAAGAGCAGTACTTC. Protein product: CASSFLGQAGEEQYF.

The rearrangement links TRBV5-1 to TRBJ1-4, with 11 bases matching TRBD1. Looked up from germline, CDR1 is SGHRS and CDR2 is YFSETQ. The CDR3 is 17 amino acids. V lost 6 bases to trimming and J lost 7 bases; unmatched junction nucleotides: 14. Written as DNA, the CDR3 is TGCGCCAGCACCCCCGGACAGGGGGCGCGGGGGAGTGAAAAACTGTTTTTT. It is translated as CASTPGQGARGSEKLFF.

The chain has TRBV11-2 and TRBJ2-5; 8 bases fit TRBD2. This CDR3 has 19 amino acids. The germline CDR1 and CDR2 sequences are SGHAT and FQNNGV. Trimming at V came to 2 bases and at J to 4 bases, leaving 18 bases not matched to a gene. CDR3 protein: CASSLNPFAGGYPRETQYF. CDR3 bases: TGTGCCAGCAGCTTAAACCCCTTTGCGGGAGGCTACCCAAGAGAGACCCAGTACTTC.

This sequence joins TRBV7-8 and TRBJ2-7; TRBD2 might be the D (6 bases). V dropped 2 bases and J dropped 0 bases, with 14 bases sitting between them. The germline CDR1 and CDR2 sequences are SGHVS and FQNEAQ. This CDR3 is built from 16 residues. As DNA, the CDR3 is TGTGCCAGCAGCTTACAGGTCGGGGGAAGCTCCTACGAGCAGTACTTC. This gives the protein CASSLQVGGSSYEQYF. Full variable domain (outside the CDR3, taken from reference TRBV7-8 and TRBJ2-7): GAGVSQSPRYKVAKRGQDVALRCDPISGHVSLFWYQQALGQGPEFLTYFQNEAQLDKSGLPSDRFFAERPEGSVSTLKIQRTQQEDSAVYLCASSLQVGGSSYEQYFGPGTRLTVT.

This clone came up a few times. The V and J genes are TRBV20-1 and TRBJ1-2; 7 positions agree with TRBD1. V was pared by 8 bases and J by 5 bases, with 5 bases of the junction left unmatched. The germline gives CDR1 DFQATT, CDR2 SNEGSKA (reference sequence). CDR3 length equals 11 residues. The CDR3 region has the DNA TGCAGTATGAGGGGGCGGTATGGCTACACCTTC. Protein sequence: CSMRGRYGYTF.

This chain joins TRBV7-7 and TRBJ1-3, with D perhaps matching TRBD1 (5 bases). The V and J ends lost 1 base and 4 bases respectively, with 11 bases between them. The CDR3 covers 15 residues. Germline values: CDR1 SSHAT, CDR2 FNYEAQ (reference sequence). CDR3 region: CASSLDKGPGNTIYF. The CDR3 DNA sequence: TGTGCCAGCAGCTTAGACAAGGGGCCAGGAAACACCATATATTTT. The variable domain in full, with the rest retrieved from reference TRBV7-7 and TRBJ1-3, is GAGVSQSPRYKVTKRGQDVTLRCDPISSHATLYWYQQALGQGPEFLTYFNYEAQPDKSGLPSDRFSAERPEGSISTLTIQRTEQRDSAMYRCASSLDKGPGNTIYFGEGSWLTVV.

This rearrangement joins TRBV19 to TRBJ1-2; TRBD1 agrees at 9 bases. Germline CDR1 LNHDA, CDR2 SQIVND (reference sequence). The CDR3 runs to 15 residues. Losses at the gene ends were 3 bases for V and 4 bases for J; bases not matched to a gene: 6. In DNA, the CDR3 is TGTGCCAGTAGTATTCCCGGACAGGGGAGCTATGGCTACACCTTC. Amino acid sequence: CASSIPGQGSYGYTF.

V is TRBV18 and J is TRBJ2-7, with D uncertain. This CDR3 spans 14 amino acids. Germline-derived CDR1 and CDR2 are KGHSH and LQKENI. The V end was cut by 1 base, the J end by 5 bases, with 12 bases between. The CDR3 loop is CASSPRKGLNEQYF. CDR3 in DNA: TGTGCCAGCTCACCACGTAAGGGATTGAACGAGCAGTACTTC.

This clone was observed once. The J gene is TRBJ2-7, the V gene TRBV19, with TRBD1 as a possible D gene (6 bases). Trimming removed 7 bases from V and 5 bases from J, with 12 bases in between. The germline V gene has CDR1 LNHDA and CDR2 SQIVND (reference sequence). CDR3 size: 12 residues. CDR3 sequence reads: CASMLAGDEQYF. The CDR3 nucleotides read TGTGCCAGTATGCTGGCAGGGGACGAGCAGTACTTC.

The rearrangement links TRBV7-9 to TRBJ2-1; possibly TRBD1 for D (6 bases). Looked up from germline, CDR1 is SEHNR and CDR2 is FQNEAQ (reference sequence). The V end was cut by 5 bases, the J end by 5 bases, with 13 bases between. The CDR3 has 14 amino acids. The CDR3 DNA is TGTGCCAGCAGCCCTAGGACAGCACACAATGAGCAGTTCTTC. Its protein is CASSPRTAHNEQFF.

This clone was picked up a small number of times. The chain carries TRBV7-6 and TRBJ2-2; the match to TRBD2 covers 10 bases. Per the germline V gene, CDR1 is SGHVS and CDR2 is FNYEAQ. Trimming at V came to 5 bases and at J to 5 bases, leaving 5 bases not matched to a gene. The CDR3 is 15 amino acids. The CDR3 sequence: CASSPTSGITGELFF. In nucleotides, the CDR3 is TGTGCCAGCAGCCCTACTAGCGGGATTACCGGGGAGCTGTTTTTT.

The chain couples TRBV9 to TRBJ1-4; no clear D. V dropped 2 bases and J dropped 0 bases, with 11 bases sitting between them. CDR1 SGDLS and CDR2 YYNGEE come from the germline V gene. This CDR3 is built from 16 residues. CDR3 in DNA: TGTGCCAGCAGCGTCGGCACGTCGACAACTAATGAAAAACTGTTTTTT. Translating it yields CASSVGTSTTNEKLFF. The full variable domain, completed using reference TRBV9 and TRBJ1-4, is DSGVTQTPKHLITATGQRVTLRCSPRSGDLSVYWYQQSLDQGLQFLIQYYNGEERAKGNILERFSAQQFPDLHSELNLSSLELGDSALYFCASSVGTSTTNEKLFFGSGTQLSVL.

In this sample, this clone turned up a few times. V is TRBV7-2 and J is TRBJ1-4, with 7 nucleotides matching TRBD1. V trimming: 5 bases; J trimming: 6 bases; junction bases outside the gene matches: 6. This CDR3 spans 14 amino acids. CDR1 and CDR2 (germline): SGHTA, FQGNSA. CDR3 protein: CASSRGQRDEKLFF. The DNA of the CDR3 is TGTGCCAGCAGCCGGGGACAGAGGGATGAAAAACTGTTTTTT. The complete variable domain, with remaining parts taken from reference TRBV7-2 and TRBJ1-4, reads GAGVSQSPSNKVTEKGKDVELRCDPISGHTALYWYRQSLGQGLEFLIYFQGNSAPDKSGLPSDRFSAERTGGSVSTLTIQRTQQEDSAVYLCASSRGQRDEKLFFGSGTQLSVL.

The chain recombines TRBV6-6 with TRBJ2-3; D gene unclear. V was clipped by 6 bases and J by 1 base, with 17 bases between them. The germline V gene has CDR1 MNHNY and CDR2 SVGAGI (reference sequence). The length of the CDR3 is 16 residues. CDR3 nucleotide sequence: TGTGCCAGCAGGCCTACCAAGTTTATCGGCACAGATACGCAGTATTTT. Protein sequence: CASRPTKFIGTDTQYF.

This clone was seen just once. The genes are TRBV6-5 and TRBJ2-7, with 8 bases lining up with TRBD1. Per the germline V gene, CDR1 is MNHEY and CDR2 is SVGAGI. J was trimmed by 3 bases and V by 2 bases; bases with no gene match: 3. This CDR3 spans 14 amino acids. CDR3 region: CASSYGGQGYEQYF. The DNA of the CDR3 is TGTGCCAGCAGTTACGGAGGACAGGGCTACGAGCAGTACTTC.

The J gene is TRBJ2-3, the V gene TRBV11-2, with 12 bases that match TRBD2. The V gene end was trimmed by 5 bases and the J gene end by 12 bases; junction bases not matched to a gene: 18. CDR1 and CDR2 from the germline V gene are SGHAT and FQNNGV. This CDR3 comprises 17 residues. CDR3 DNA sequence: TGTGCCAGCAGCCCCGGGACTAGCGGGTTCCTCACAGATAACCAGTATTTT. Its translation: CASSPGTSGFLTDNQYF.

The chain has TRBV6-1 and TRBJ2-3; 7 nucleotides agree with TRBD1. Germline CDR1 and CDR2: MNHNS and SASEGT. The CDR3 spans 15 residues. V gave up 6 bases and J gave up 2 bases; unmatched junction bases: 8. CDR3 residues: CASSEGQKSTDTQYF. The CDR3 DNA is TGTGCCAGCAGCGAGGGACAGAAATCCACAGATACGCAGTATTTT.

V gene TRBV5-6 combines with J gene TRBJ2-1; 7 bases are a match to TRBD2. With V trimmed by 2 bases and J by 9 bases, 5 bases remained unmatched. The CDR3 covers 13 residues. The germline V gene encodes CDR1 SGHDT and CDR2 YYEEEE. The CDR3 is CASSFPGGLEQFF. Written as DNA, the CDR3 is TGTGCCAGCAGCTTTCCGGGAGGTCTTGAGCAGTTCTTC.

The CDR3 reads CASSLPSRVKNIQYF. As DNA, the CDR3 is TGTGCCAGCAGTTTGCCCAGCAGGGTGAAAAACATTCAGTACTTC. The chain joins TRBV28 to TRBJ2-4; a weak D match, TRBD1 (5 bases). The CDR3 length is 15 residues. Germline V CDR1 and CDR2: MDHEN, SYDVKM. V was cut by 3 bases and J by 4 bases, with 13 bases left in between.

V usage is TRBV5-1 and J usage is TRBJ2-7; TRBD1 might be the D (6 bases). V lost 4 bases and J lost 3, with 14 bases in between. The length of the CDR3 is 14 residues. The V gene's germline CDR1 is SGHRS and CDR2 YFSETQ. The CDR3 reads CASSPEGHLYEQYF. The CDR3 bases are TGCGCCAGCAGCCCTGAGGGACACCTCTACGAGCAGTACTTC.